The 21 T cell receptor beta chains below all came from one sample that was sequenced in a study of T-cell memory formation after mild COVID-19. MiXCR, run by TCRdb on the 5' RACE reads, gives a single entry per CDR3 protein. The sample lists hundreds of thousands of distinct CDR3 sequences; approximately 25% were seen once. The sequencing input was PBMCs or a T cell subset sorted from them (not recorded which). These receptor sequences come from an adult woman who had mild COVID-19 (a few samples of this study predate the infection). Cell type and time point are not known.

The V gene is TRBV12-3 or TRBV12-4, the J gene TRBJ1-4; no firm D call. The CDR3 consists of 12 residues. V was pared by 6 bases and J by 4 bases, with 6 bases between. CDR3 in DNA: TGTGCCAGCAGGCGTGTTAATGAAAAACTGTTTTTT. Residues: CASRRVNEKLFF.

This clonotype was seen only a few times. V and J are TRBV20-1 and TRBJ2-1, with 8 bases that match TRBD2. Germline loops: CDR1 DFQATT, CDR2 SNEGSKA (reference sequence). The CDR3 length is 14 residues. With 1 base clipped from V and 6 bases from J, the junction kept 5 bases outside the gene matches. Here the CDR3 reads CSARAASGGNEQFF. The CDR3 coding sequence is TGCAGTGCTAGAGCGGCCAGCGGGGGCAATGAGCAGTTCTTC.

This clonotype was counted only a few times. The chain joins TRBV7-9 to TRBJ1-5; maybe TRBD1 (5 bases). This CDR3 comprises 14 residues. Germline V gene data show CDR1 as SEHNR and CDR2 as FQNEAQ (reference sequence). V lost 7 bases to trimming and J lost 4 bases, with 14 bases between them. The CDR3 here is CASTEDTPNQPQHF. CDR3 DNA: TGTGCCAGCACAGAGGACACACCGAATCAGCCCCAGCATTTT.

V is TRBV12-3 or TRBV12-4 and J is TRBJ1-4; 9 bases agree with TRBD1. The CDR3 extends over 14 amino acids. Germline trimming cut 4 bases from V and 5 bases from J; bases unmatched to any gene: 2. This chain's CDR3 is CASSWGQGNEKLFF. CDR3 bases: TGTGCCAGCAGTTGGGGACAGGGAAATGAAAAACTGTTTTTT.

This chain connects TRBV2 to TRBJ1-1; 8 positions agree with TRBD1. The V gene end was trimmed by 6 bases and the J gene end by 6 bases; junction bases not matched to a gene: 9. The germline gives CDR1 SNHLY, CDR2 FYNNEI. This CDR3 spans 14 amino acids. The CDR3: CASRKQGVEAEAFF. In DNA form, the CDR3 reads TGTGCCAGCAGAAAACAGGGGGTGGAGGCTGAAGCTTTCTTT.

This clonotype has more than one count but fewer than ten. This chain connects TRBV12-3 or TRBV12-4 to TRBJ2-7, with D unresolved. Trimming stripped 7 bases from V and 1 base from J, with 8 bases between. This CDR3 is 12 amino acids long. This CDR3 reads CASNPQSYEQYF. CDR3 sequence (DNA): TGTGCCAGCAATCCGCAGTCCTACGAGCAGTACTTC.

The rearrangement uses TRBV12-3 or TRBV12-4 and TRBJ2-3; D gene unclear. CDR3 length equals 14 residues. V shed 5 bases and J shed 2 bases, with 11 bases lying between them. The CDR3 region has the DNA TGTGCCAGCAGTCTGGCGAGGACCACAGATACGCAGTATTTT. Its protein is CASSLARTTDTQYF.

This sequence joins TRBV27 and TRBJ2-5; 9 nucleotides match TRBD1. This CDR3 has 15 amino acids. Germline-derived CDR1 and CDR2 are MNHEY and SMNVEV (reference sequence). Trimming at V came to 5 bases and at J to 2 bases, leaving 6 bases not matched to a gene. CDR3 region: CASSGPGQGQETQYF. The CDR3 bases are TGTGCCAGCAGTGGCCCGGGACAGGGTCAAGAGACCCAGTACTTC.

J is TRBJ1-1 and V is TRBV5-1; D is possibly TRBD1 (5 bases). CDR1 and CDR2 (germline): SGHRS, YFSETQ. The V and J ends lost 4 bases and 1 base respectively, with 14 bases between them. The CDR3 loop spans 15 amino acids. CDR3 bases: TGCGCCAGCAGCACCCGGGGGTTAGCGAACACTGAAGCTTTCTTT. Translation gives CASSTRGLANTEAFF.

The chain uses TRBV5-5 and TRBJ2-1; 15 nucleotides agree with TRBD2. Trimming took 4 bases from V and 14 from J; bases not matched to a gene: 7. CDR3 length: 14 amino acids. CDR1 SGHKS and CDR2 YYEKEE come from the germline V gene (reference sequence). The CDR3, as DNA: TGTGCCAGCAGCGAGGGACTAGCGGGAGGAATGGAGTTCTTC. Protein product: CASSEGLAGGMEFF.

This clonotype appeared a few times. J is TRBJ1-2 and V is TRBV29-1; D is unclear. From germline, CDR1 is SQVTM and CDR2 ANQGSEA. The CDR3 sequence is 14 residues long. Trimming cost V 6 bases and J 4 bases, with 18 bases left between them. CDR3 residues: CSVHMDGGTYGYTF. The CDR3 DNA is TGCAGCGTCCACATGGACGGCGGTACCTATGGCTACACCTTC.

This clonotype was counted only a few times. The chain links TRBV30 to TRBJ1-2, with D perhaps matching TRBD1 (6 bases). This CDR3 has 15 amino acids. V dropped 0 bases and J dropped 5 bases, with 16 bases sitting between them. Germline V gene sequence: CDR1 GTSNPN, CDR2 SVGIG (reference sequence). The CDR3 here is CAWSVPVGGLYGYTF. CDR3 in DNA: TGTGCCTGGAGTGTTCCAGTAGGGGGGTTGTATGGCTACACCTTC.

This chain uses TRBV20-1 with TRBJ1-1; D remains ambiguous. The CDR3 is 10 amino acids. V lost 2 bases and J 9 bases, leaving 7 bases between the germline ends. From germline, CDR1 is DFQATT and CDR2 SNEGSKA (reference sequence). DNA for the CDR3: TGCAGTGCTAGAAGAGGGAAAGCTTTCTTT. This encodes CSARRGKAFF.

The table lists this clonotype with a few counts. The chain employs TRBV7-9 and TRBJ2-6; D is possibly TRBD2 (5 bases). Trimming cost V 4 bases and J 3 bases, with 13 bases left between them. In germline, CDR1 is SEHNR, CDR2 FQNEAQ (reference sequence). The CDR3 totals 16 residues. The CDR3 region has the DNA TGTGCCAGCAGCTCCGCTCCTGGAGGTGGGGCCAACGTCCTGACTTTC. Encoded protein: CASSSAPGGGANVLTF. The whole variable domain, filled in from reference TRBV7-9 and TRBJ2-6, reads DTGVSQNPRHKITKRGQNVTFRCDPISEHNRLYWYRQTLGQGPEFLTYFQNEAQLEKSRLLSDRFSAERPKGSFSTLEIQRTEQGDSAMYLCASSSAPGGGANVLTFGAGSRLTVL.

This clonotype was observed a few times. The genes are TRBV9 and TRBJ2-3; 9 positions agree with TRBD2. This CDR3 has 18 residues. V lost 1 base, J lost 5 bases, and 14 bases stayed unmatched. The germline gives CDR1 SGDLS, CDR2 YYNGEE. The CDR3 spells CASSVWGLSAGGGDTQYF. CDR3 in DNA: TGTGCCAGCAGCGTATGGGGGTTGTCAGCGGGAGGCGGAGATACGCAGTATTTT.

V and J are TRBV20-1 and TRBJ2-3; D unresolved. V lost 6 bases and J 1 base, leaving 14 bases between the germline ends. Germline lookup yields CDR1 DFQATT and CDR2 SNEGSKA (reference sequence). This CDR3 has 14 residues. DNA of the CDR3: TGCAGTGCGCCCAATCCCTCTGGCACAGATACGCAGTATTTT. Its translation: CSAPNPSGTDTQYF.

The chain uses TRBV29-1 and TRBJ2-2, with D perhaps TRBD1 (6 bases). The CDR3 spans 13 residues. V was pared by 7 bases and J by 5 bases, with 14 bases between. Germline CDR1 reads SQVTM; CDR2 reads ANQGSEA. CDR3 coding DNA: TGCAGCGGATTACAGGGTGGAACCGGGGAGCTGTTTTTT. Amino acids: CSGLQGGTGELFF.

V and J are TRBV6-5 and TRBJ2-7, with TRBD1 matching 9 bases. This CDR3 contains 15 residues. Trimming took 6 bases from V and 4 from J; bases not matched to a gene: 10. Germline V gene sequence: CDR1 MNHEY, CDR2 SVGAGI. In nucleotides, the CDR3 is TGTGCCAGCAGCTTAAGCTCCGGGACAGGGTACGAGCAGTACTTC. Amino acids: CASSLSSGTGYEQYF.

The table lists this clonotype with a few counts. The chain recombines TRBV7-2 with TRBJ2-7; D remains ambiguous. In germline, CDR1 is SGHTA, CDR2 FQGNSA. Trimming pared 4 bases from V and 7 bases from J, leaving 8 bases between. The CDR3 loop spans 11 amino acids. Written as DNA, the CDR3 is TGTGCCAGCAGCTACCTGAATGAGCAGTACTTC. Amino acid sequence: CASSYLNEQYF.

The CDR3, as DNA: TGTGCCAGTAGTAGGAGCGGGGGTAAGGCAGATACGCAGTATTTT. It translates to CASSRSGGKADTQYF. The V call is TRBV19, the J call TRBJ2-3; 8 bases are shared with TRBD2. The CDR3 has 15 amino acids. The V segment lost 4 bases and the J segment 4 bases; nucleotides outside the gene matches: 7. Germline V gives CDR1 LNHDA, CDR2 SQIVND (reference sequence).

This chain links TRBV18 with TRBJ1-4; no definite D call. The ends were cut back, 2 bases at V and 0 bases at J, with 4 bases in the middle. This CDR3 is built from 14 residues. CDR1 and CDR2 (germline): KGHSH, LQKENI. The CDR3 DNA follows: TGTGCCAGCTCACCAGTGGCAACTAATGAAAAACTGTTTTTT. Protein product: CASSPVATNEKLFF. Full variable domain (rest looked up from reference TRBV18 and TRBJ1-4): NAGVMQNPRHLVRRRGQEARLRCSPMKGHSHVYWYRQLPEEGLKFMVYLQKENIIDESGMPKERFSAEFPKEGPSILRIQQVVRGDSAAYFCASSPVATNEKLFFGSGTQLSVL.